The 23 T cell receptor beta chains below come from one sample, sequenced in a study of OX40 agonist ivuxolimab in advanced cancers. The data were produced by immunoSEQ multiplex PCR, yet TCRdb's version contains in-frame clones alone and is incomplete. The sample contains over 45,000 clones, approximately 83% of which appear only once. This specimen was CD4+ or CD8+ T cells sorted from blood, taken in a trial of the OX40 agonist ivuxolimab. The receptors originated from an adult with an advanced solid tumor such as melanoma, head and neck, liver or kidney cancer.

V usage is TRBV4-1 and J usage is TRBJ2-5, with TRBD2 matching 9 bases. V gave up 3 bases and J gave up 9 bases; unmatched junction bases: 14. The germline V gene has CDR1 MGHRA and CDR2 YSYEKL. The CDR3 covers 16 residues. The chain's CDR3 is CASSHRAGLAKGSQYF. The CDR3 nucleotides read TGCGCCAGCAGCCACAGGGCGGGACTAGCTAAGGGGTCCCAGTACTTC.

V gene TRBV7-9 combines with J gene TRBJ1-5, with 7 bases identical to TRBD1. Germline V gene sequence: CDR1 SEHNR, CDR2 FQNEAQ (reference sequence). The V gene end was trimmed by 1 base and the J gene end by 5 bases; junction bases not matched to a gene: 5. CDR3 length: 15 amino acids. The DNA for the CDR3 is TGTGCCAGCAGCTTAGGACAGGGACTTGATCAGCCCCAGCATTTT. Its translation: CASSLGQGLDQPQHF.

The chain couples TRBV30 to TRBJ1-2; no definite D call. There are 11 residues in the CDR3. In germline, CDR1 is GTSNPN, CDR2 SVGIG (reference sequence). With 1 base removed from V and 2 bases from J, the gap between germline ends came to 2 bases. CDR3 sequence: CAWSGNYGYTF. The DNA for the CDR3 is TGTGCCTGGAGTGGCAACTATGGCTACACCTTC. Filled out from reference TRBV30 and TRBJ1-2, the complete variable domain reads SQTIHQWPATLVQPVGSPLSLECTVEGTSNPNLYWYRQAAGRGLQLLFYSVGIGQISSEVPQNLSASRPQDRQFILSSKKLLLSDSGFYLCAWSGNYGYTFGSGTRLTVV.

The chain recombines TRBV21-1 with TRBJ1-1. TRBV21-1 is reported as a pseudogene. This CDR3 region has 18 residues. The CDR3, as DNA: TGTGCCAGCAGCAAAGTTAGGTTCAGGGGACTGGCCGACACTGAAGCTTTCTTT. It encodes CASSKVRFRGLADTEAFF.

V is TRBV6-5 and J is TRBJ1-4, with D unresolved. The V end was cut by 3 bases, the J end by 0 bases, with 8 bases between. The CDR3 has 15 residues. CDR1 MNHEY and CDR2 SVGAGI come from the germline V gene. The chain's CDR3 is CASSYGDSTNEKLFF. DNA for the CDR3: TGTGCCAGCAGTTATGGTGATTCAACTAATGAAAAACTGTTTTTT.

The J gene is TRBJ2-3, the V gene TRBV2; tentatively, D is TRBD2 (7 bases). The V and J ends lost 5 bases and 7 bases respectively, with 19 bases between them. The germline V gene encodes CDR1 SNHLY and CDR2 FYNNEI. This CDR3 spans 15 amino acids. The chain's CDR3 is CASSTLGGGRNTQYF. CDR3 DNA: TGTGCCAGCAGTACCCTAGGGGGGGGCCGAAATACGCAGTATTTT.

J is TRBJ1-6 and V is TRBV5-1; D remains ambiguous. CDR1 is SGHRS and CDR2 is YFSETQ in the germline V gene. The CDR3 is made up of 14 amino acids. The germline V and J ends were trimmed by 0 bases and 8 bases, with 9 bases remaining between them. CDR3 sequence reads: CASSLAWADSPLHF. The CDR3 DNA is TGCGCCAGCAGCTTGGCCTGGGCGGATTCACCCCTCCACTTT.

This sequence joins TRBV27 and TRBJ1-4; D might be TRBD1 (5 bases). CDR3 length: 15 residues. V lost 0 bases and J 3 bases, leaving 8 bases between the germline ends. Germline-derived CDR1 and CDR2 are MNHEY and SMNVEV (reference sequence). CDR3 DNA: TGTGCCAGCAGTTTATCAGGGGCACCTAATGAAAAACTGTTTTTT. Protein sequence: CASSLSGAPNEKLFF.

J is TRBJ1-2 and V is TRBV5-5; D remains ambiguous. This CDR3 is built from 15 residues. The germline gives CDR1 SGHKS, CDR2 YYEKEE (reference sequence). V was cut by 7 bases and J by 4 bases, with 20 bases left in between. The CDR3 loop is CASFPPSRKTYGYTF. CDR3 bases: TGTGCCAGCTTTCCCCCTTCGCGAAAGACCTATGGCTACACCTTC.

The chain has TRBV5-6 and TRBJ1-1; D not certain. This CDR3 contains 12 residues. Between the trimmed V and J ends, which lost 2 bases and 7 bases, there was a span of 9 bases. Germline lookup yields CDR1 SGHDT and CDR2 YYEEEE. The CDR3 coding sequence is TGTGCCAGCAGCTTCTCCCGCTTTGAAGCTTTCTTT. It is translated as CASSFSRFEAFF.

This chain links TRBV5-1 with TRBJ1-6; D is unclear. V shed 1 base and J shed 6 bases, with 11 bases lying between them. The germline CDR1 and CDR2 sequences are SGHRS and YFSETQ. This CDR3 region has 15 residues. The CDR3: CASSLQAVGNSPLHF. Written as DNA, the CDR3 is TGCGCCAGCAGCTTGCAAGCGGTGGGTAATTCACCCCTCCACTTT.

A single count supports this clone. The chain joins TRBV29-1 to TRBJ1-5; TRBD1 is a possible D gene (5 bases). The germline V and J ends were trimmed by 8 bases and 4 bases, with 30 bases remaining between them. CDR1 is SQVTM and CDR2 is ANQGSEA in the germline V gene. The CDR3 has 18 residues. The CDR3 DNA is TGCAGCACCGGGGGGGGTAAGCCTAGCTCGGGCGGAAATCAGCCCCAGCATTTT. Encoded protein: CSTGGGKPSSGGNQPQHF.

The chain carries TRBV19 and TRBJ1-2, with a weak D call TRBD1 (6 bases). Trimming shortened V by 5 bases and J by 2 bases, and 21 bases separated the two germline ends. CDR3 length: 17 amino acids. Germline assignment: CDR1 LNHDA and CDR2 SQIVND (reference sequence). The CDR3 DNA reads TGTGCCAGTAGTCCCTTAGCAGTACTCCAGGGGAACTATGGCTACACCTTC. Translating gives CASSPLAVLQGNYGYTF.

This chain joins TRBV2 and TRBJ2-7, with 14 bases aligning to TRBD2. V was pared by 7 bases and J by 5 bases, with 4 bases of the junction left unmatched. There are 14 residues in the CDR3. The germline V gene encodes CDR1 SNHLY and CDR2 FYNNEI. DNA for the CDR3: TGTGCCAGCATGGGACTAGCGGGAGAACACGAGCAGTACTTC. Its protein product is CASMGLAGEHEQYF.

The rearrangement joins TRBV11-2 to TRBJ2-5; no definite D call. The CDR3 runs to 11 residues. Trimming removed 2 bases at V and 5 bases at J, with 3 bases between. Per the germline V gene, CDR1 is SGHAT and CDR2 is FQNNGV. CDR3 in amino acids: CASSLTETQYF. In nucleotides, the CDR3 is TGTGCCAGCAGCTTAACGGAGACCCAGTACTTC.

This sequence joins TRBV7-2 and TRBJ1-6; possible D gene TRBD1, 6 bases. Trimming took off 6 bases at V and 5 bases at J, with 11 bases between the two ends. The CDR3 contains 14 residues. In germline, CDR1 is SGHTA, CDR2 FQGNSA. CDR3 in amino acids: CASRLTGNNSPLHF. DNA for the CDR3: TGTGCCAGCAGATTAACAGGGAATAATTCACCCCTCCACTTT.

The chain couples TRBV7-9 to TRBJ1-1, with D perhaps TRBD1 (5 bases). V was trimmed by 1 base and J by 0 bases, leaving 15 bases between them. The CDR3 runs to 17 residues. CDR1 is SEHNR, CDR2 FQNEAQ, per germline (reference sequence). DNA of the CDR3: TGTGCCAGCAGCTTAGGTGTCCGGACACACATGAACACTGAAGCTTTCTTT. Translated: CASSLGVRTHMNTEAFF.

In this sample, this clone is medium-sized (0.01 to 0.1%). The sample contains more than one DNA sequence encoding this CDR3. V is TRBV18 and J is TRBJ2-5; 7 bases align to TRBD1. After removal of 1 base from V and 4 bases from J, the junction contained 0 bases not matched to a gene. Germline V gene lookup returns CDR1 KGHSH and CDR2 LQKENI. The CDR3 spans 13 residues. In DNA form, the CDR3 reads TGTGCCAGCTCACCACGACAGGGAGAGACCCAGTACTTC. This sequence encodes CASSPRQGETQYF.

The J gene is TRBJ2-5, the V gene TRBV7-6; tentatively, D is TRBD1 (5 bases). The DNA matches TRBJ2-7 better at its end, which makes the J call doubtful. The germline V gene encodes CDR1 SGHVS and CDR2 FNYEAQ. This CDR3 has 15 residues. The CDR3 DNA reads as TGTGCCAGCAGCTTAAGGGCAGGGTTTTCCTACGAGCAGTACTTC. This codes for CASSLRAGFSYEQYF.

CDR3 sequence (DNA): TGTGCCAGCAGGGGGGGAGGATCTAATTCACCCCTCCACTTT. Translating gives CASRGGGSNSPLHF. This chain uses TRBV6-5 with TRBJ1-6; tentative D call: TRBD1 (5 bases). CDR1 and CDR2 from the germline V gene are MNHEY and SVGAGI. V lost 6 bases and J 6 bases, leaving 12 bases between the germline ends. The CDR3 sequence is 14 residues long.

The chain employs TRBV7-2 and TRBJ2-5; 8 bases line up with TRBD1. V lost 2 bases to trimming and J lost 2 bases; unmatched junction nucleotides: 4. From germline, CDR1 is SGHTA and CDR2 FQGNSA. There are 15 residues in the CDR3. This CDR3 is CASSLFGQGQETQYF. DNA for the CDR3: TGTGCCAGCAGCTTATTCGGACAGGGACAAGAGACCCAGTACTTC.

The V and J genes are TRBV7-9 and TRBJ2-7, with 8 bases matching TRBD2. V lost 1 base and J lost 6; bases outside the gene matches: 8. CDR3 size: 15 residues. Germline CDR1 SEHNR, CDR2 FQNEAQ (reference sequence). DNA for the CDR3: TGTGCCAGCAGCTTAGTGCGGGGGGCCGGCGGCGAGCAGTACTTC. Translation: CASSLVRGAGGEQYF.

The count of this clone is one. This chain uses TRBV7-9 with TRBJ2-7; no firm D call. Germline CDR1 and CDR2: SEHNR and FQNEAQ (reference sequence). Between the trimmed V and J ends, which lost 1 base and 7 bases, there was a span of 11 bases. CDR3 length: 13 amino acids. Written as DNA, the CDR3 is TGTGCCAGCAGCTTAGTCGGGCAAGGGGAGCAGTACTTC. Translated: CASSLVGQGEQYF.